Shown below are 15 T cell receptor beta chains from a single sample sequenced in a study of cytomegalovirus exposure and HLA in healthy donors. Primers: 60 Vbeta forward and 13 Jbeta reverse. Assay used: immunoSEQ multiplex PCR; TCRdb lists only in-frame clones, some missing. The sample holds fewer than 300,000 clones; about nine tenths are singletons and the top ten take almost 4%. The sequencing input was PBMCs. Receptors originate from a man aged 35-49 years in good health and CMV-seropositive.

The V and J genes are TRBV7-2 and TRBJ1-2; no firm D call. Germline CDR1 and CDR2: SGHTA and FQGNSA. V was trimmed by 8 bases and J by 5 bases, leaving 15 bases between them. This CDR3 spans 13 amino acids. Here the CDR3 reads CASATGGFYGYTF. The CDR3 coding sequence is TGTGCCAGCGCTACGGGTGGGTTTTATGGCTACACCTTC.

This chain connects TRBV28 to TRBJ2-5; 10 nucleotides line up with TRBD2. The CDR3 is 16 amino acids. With 0 bases clipped from V and 3 bases from J, the junction kept 4 bases outside the gene matches. Germline V lookup: CDR1 MDHEN, CDR2 SYDVKM. The CDR3 sequence: CASSLWTSGQKETQYF. Here the CDR3 DNA reads TGTGCCAGCAGTTTATGGACTAGCGGGCAAAAAGAGACCCAGTACTTC. The full variable domain, rest sourced from reference TRBV28 and TRBJ2-5, is DVKVTQSSRYLVKRTGEKVFLECVQDMDHENMFWYRQDPGLGLRLIYFSYDVKMKEKGDIPEGYSVSREKKERFSLILESASTNQTSMYLCASSLWTSGQKETQYFGPGTRLLVL.

The chain is built from TRBV28 and TRBJ1-2; D gene unclear. V shed 4 bases and J shed 3 bases, with 3 bases lying between them. Germline lookup yields CDR1 MDHEN and CDR2 SYDVKM. This CDR3 has 11 residues. CDR3 in amino acids: CASSSDYGYTF. For the CDR3, the DNA is TGTGCCAGCAGTTCGGACTATGGCTACACCTTC.

This clone occurred a few times. The V and J genes are TRBV18 and TRBJ2-5; 8 bases are shared with TRBD2. The DNA matches TRBJ2-7 better at its end, which makes the J call doubtful. CDR1 is KGHSH and CDR2 is LQKENI in the germline V gene. This CDR3 region has 14 residues. The DNA of the CDR3 is TGTGCCAGCTCGCCCCAACTAGCGGATCTCGAGCAGTACTTC. Translating it yields CASSPQLADLEQYF.

This clone has a single count. V usage is TRBV6-1 and J usage is TRBJ2-5; 9 nucleotides line up with TRBD1. Germline loops: CDR1 MNHNS, CDR2 SASEGT. This CDR3 is 15 amino acids long. The trim removed 5 bases at V and 5 bases at J, leaving 9 bases unmatched. DNA for the CDR3: TGTGCCAGCAGTCGGACAGGGGATCGGGGCGAGACCCAGTACTTC. It specifies CASSRTGDRGETQYF.

This chain joins TRBV11-2 and TRBJ2-3, with 10 bases identical to TRBD2. This CDR3 contains 16 residues. J was trimmed by 2 bases and V by 5 bases; bases with no gene match: 7. The V gene's germline CDR1 is SGHAT and CDR2 FQNNGV. The CDR3 loop reads CASSRRTSGYTDTQYF. CDR3 nucleotides: TGTGCCAGCAGCCGGCGGACTAGCGGTTACACAGATACGCAGTATTTT.

V gene TRBV7-9 combines with J gene TRBJ2-5; 9 bases map to TRBD1. The CDR3 spans 16 residues. J gave up 2 bases and V 4 bases, and 8 bases lay outside the gene matches. Germline V lookup: CDR1 SEHNR, CDR2 FQNEAQ (reference sequence). CDR3 sequence: CASSSHPDRGQETQYF. Here the CDR3 DNA reads TGTGCCAGCAGCTCCCACCCGGACAGGGGACAAGAGACCCAGTACTTC.

This clone was counted between two and nine times. The same CDR3 is also encoded by other DNA sequences in this sample. The chain joins TRBV29-1 to TRBJ1-1; D may be TRBD1 (6 bases). The CDR3 sequence is 17 residues long. Germline V gene data show CDR1 as SQVTM and CDR2 as ANQGSEA. Between the trimmed V and J ends, which lost 6 bases and 1 base, there was a span of 24 bases. CDR3 in amino acids: CSVFTSRGRHTNTEAFF. The CDR3, as DNA: TGCAGCGTGTTTACAAGCAGGGGACGGCATACGAACACTGAAGCTTTCTTT.

CDR3 in amino acids: CASSRRGGEQFF. Here the CDR3 DNA reads TGTGCCAGCAGCCGCCGGGGAGGTGAGCAGTTCTTC. This chain uses TRBV28 with TRBJ2-1; D possibly corresponds to TRBD2 (6 bases). Per the germline V gene, CDR1 is MDHEN and CDR2 is SYDVKM. The CDR3 length is 12 residues. Trimming took 6 bases from V and 9 from J, leaving 12 bases between them.

The chain links TRBV5-1 to TRBJ2-1, with 10 positions matching TRBD2. The CDR3 sequence is 16 residues long. Unmatched junction bases numbered 5, after V lost 4 bases and J lost 1 base. Germline lookup yields CDR1 SGHRS and CDR2 YFSETQ. As DNA, the CDR3 is TGCGCCAGCAGCCCGCGACTAGCGGGTTCCTACAATGAGCAGTTCTTC. This translates into CASSPRLAGSYNEQFF. The complete variable domain, with remaining parts taken from reference TRBV5-1 and TRBJ2-1, reads KAGVTQTPRYLIKTRGQQVTLSCSPISGHRSVSWYQQTPGQGLQFLFEYFSETQRNKGNFPGRFSGRQFSNSRSEMNVSTLELGDSALYLCASSPRLAGSYNEQFFGPGTRLTVL.

This rearrangement joins TRBV6-1 to TRBJ2-1, with 7 bases aligning to TRBD1. Germline V gene data show CDR1 as MNHNS and CDR2 as SASEGT. Losses at the gene ends were 3 bases for V and 3 bases for J; bases not matched to a gene: 5. The CDR3 sequence is 15 residues long. CDR3 in amino acids: CASSDGDSYYNEQFF. The CDR3 DNA reads as TGTGCCAGCAGTGACGGGGACAGCTACTACAATGAGCAGTTCTTC.

This chain joins TRBV7-9 and TRBJ2-5, with a possible D match to TRBD2 (6 bases). The DNA end is a closer match to TRBJ2-7, so the J assignment may be wrong. The CDR3 totals 14 residues. CDR1 and CDR2 (germline): SEHNR, FQNEAQ (reference sequence). The DNA of the CDR3 is TGTGCCAGCAGCTTAGGTCCTAGCGTCTACGAGCAGTACTTC. Its protein product is CASSLGPSVYEQYF.

This clone was recorded once. This chain uses TRBV5-1 with TRBJ2-5, with 10 bases aligning to TRBD1. The CDR3 sequence is 15 residues long. Germline values: CDR1 SGHRS, CDR2 YFSETQ. V shed 4 bases and J 4 bases; nucleotides not matched to a gene: 7. This chain's CDR3 is CASSPGTGVGETQYF. CDR3 sequence (DNA): TGCGCCAGCAGCCCTGGGACAGGGGTCGGAGAGACCCAGTACTTC.

The rearrangement joins TRBV4-1 to TRBJ2-1; TRBD1 might be the D (5 bases). The germline V gene has CDR1 MGHRA and CDR2 YSYEKL. Trimming stripped 2 bases from V and 6 bases from J, with 14 bases between. The CDR3 is made up of 15 amino acids. CDR3 loop: CASSQIVTARNEQFF. The CDR3 region has the DNA TGCGCCAGCAGCCAAATCGTGACAGCGCGCAATGAGCAGTTCTTC.

This chain joins TRBV19 and TRBJ2-7; D might be TRBD1 (6 bases). The CDR3 is made up of 15 amino acids. V was cut by 3 bases and J by 2 bases, with 14 bases left in between. Germline CDR1 LNHDA, CDR2 SQIVND (reference sequence). Here the CDR3 DNA reads TGTGCCAGTAGTATTCGACAGGAGCCCACCTACGAGCAGTACTTC. Translating gives CASSIRQEPTYEQYF.